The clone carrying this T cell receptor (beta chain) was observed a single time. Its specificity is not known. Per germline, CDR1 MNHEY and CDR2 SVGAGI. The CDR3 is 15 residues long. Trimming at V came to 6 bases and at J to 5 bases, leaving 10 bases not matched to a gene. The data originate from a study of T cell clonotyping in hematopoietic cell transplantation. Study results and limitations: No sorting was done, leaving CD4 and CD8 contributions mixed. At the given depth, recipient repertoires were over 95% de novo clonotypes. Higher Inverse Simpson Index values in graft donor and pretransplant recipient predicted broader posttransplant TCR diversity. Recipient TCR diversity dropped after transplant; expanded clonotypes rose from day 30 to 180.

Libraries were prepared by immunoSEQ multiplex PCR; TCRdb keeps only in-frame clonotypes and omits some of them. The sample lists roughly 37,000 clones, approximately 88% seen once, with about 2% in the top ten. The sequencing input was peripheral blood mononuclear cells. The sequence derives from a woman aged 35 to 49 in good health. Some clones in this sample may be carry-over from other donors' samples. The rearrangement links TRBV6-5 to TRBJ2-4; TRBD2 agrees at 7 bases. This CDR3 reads CASRQSGGIQNIQYF. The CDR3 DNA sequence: TGTGCCAGCAGGCAGTCGGGGGGTATCCAAAACATTCAGTACTTC.